The clone carrying this TCR beta chain was picked up many times. The antigen is unknown. This specimen comes from a study of CD8 T cells in ankylosing spondylitis. Study conclusions and caveats: The disease-linked clones had a CD8+ phenotype and low blood frequencies. Disease-linked clones reportedly concentrated significantly in matched ankylosing spondylitis synovial fluid. Seemingly characteristic of ankylosing spondylitis blood was a TCR beta motif consisting of 7 or 8 highly homologous variants.

The germline V gene has CDR1 SGDLS and CDR2 YYNGEE. CDR3 length equals 15 residues. With V trimmed by 0 bases and J by 3 bases, 3 bases remained unmatched. Preparation of TCR beta libraries was done by quantitative 5'-RACE with molecular barcodes. TCRdb reanalysed the 5' RACE reads using MiXCR and keeps one entry per CDR3 protein. In the table there are approximately 150,000 distinct CDR3 sequences, about a third of which are singletons. The TCR sequence derives from a male donor with ankylosing spondylitis. The chain combines TRBV9 with TRBJ1-2; 9 positions match TRBD1. Sequences were obtained from synovial fluid, either unsorted or a sorted T cell fraction (not recorded which). This CDR3 is CASSVDRGRDYGYTF. The CDR3 nucleotides are TGTGCCAGCAGCGTAGACAGGGGGCGCGACTATGGCTACACCTTC.